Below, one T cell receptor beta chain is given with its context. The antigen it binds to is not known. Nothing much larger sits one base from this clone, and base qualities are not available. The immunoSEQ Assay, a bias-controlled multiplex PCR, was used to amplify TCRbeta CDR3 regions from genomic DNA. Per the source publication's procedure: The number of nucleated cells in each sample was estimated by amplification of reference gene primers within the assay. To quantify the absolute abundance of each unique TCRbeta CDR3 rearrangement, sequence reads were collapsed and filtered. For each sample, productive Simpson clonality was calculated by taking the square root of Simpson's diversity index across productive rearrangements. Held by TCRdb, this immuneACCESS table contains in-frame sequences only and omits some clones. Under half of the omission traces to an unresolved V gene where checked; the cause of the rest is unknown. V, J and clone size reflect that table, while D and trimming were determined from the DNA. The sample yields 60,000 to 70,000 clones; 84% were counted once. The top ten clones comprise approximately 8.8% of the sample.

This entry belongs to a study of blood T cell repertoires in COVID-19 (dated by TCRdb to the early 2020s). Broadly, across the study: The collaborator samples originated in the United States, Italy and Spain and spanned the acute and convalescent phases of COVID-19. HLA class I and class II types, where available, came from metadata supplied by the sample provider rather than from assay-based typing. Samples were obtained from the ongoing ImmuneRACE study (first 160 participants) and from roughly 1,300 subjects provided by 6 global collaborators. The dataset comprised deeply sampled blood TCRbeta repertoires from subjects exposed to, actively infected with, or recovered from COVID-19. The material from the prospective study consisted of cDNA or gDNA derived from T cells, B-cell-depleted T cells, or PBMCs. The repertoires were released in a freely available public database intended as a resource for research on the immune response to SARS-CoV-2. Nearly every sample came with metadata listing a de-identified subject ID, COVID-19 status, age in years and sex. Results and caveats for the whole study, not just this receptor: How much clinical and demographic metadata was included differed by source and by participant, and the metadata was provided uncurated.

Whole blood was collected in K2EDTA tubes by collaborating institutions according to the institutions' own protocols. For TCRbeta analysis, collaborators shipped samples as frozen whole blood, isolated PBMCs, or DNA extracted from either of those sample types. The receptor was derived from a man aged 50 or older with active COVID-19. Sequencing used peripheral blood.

The nucleotide sequence is TGCAGCGTTAACCAGGGTGCCGAGCAGTTCTTC. The encoded protein is CSVNQGAEQFF. The chain joins TRBV29-1 to TRBJ2-1; tentative D gene TRBD1, with 5 bases matching. Inclusive of the bounding cysteine and phenylalanine, the CDR3 is 11 residues long. CDR3 DNA is the only sequence kept; it has 33 bases, read in frame from the first base. Trimming takes 5 bases from V and 10 bases from J, and the germline ends sit 12 bases apart. Looking up the germline V gene yields CDR1 SQVTM and CDR2 ANQGSEA.